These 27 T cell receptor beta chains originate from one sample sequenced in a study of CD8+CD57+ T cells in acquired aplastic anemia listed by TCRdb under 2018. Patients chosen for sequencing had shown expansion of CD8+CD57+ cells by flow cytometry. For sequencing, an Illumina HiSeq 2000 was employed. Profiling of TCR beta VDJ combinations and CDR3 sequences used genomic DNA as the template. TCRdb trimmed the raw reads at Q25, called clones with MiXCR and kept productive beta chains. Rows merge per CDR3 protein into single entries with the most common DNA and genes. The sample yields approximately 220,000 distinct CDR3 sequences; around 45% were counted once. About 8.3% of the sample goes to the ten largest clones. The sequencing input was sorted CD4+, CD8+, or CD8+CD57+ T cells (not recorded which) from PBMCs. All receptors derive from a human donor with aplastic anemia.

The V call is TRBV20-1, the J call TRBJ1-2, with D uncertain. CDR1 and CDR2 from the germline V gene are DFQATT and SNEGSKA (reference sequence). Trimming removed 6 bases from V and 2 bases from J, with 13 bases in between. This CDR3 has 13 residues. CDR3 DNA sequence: TGCAGTGCCTTGCGGACCGAAAACTATGGCTACACCTTC. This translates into CSALRTENYGYTF.

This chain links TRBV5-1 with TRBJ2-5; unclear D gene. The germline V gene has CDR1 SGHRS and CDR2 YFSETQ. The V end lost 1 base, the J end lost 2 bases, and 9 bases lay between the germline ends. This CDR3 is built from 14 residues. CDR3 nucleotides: TGCGCCAGCAGCTTGTATTACCCACAAGAGACCCAGTACTTC. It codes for CASSLYYPQETQYF.

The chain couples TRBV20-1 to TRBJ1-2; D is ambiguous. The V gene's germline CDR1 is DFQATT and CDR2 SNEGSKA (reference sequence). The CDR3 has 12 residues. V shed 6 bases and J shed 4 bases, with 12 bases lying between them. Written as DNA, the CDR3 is TGCAGTGCCGCGACCTACAGCTATGGCTACACCTTC. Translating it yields CSAATYSYGYTF.

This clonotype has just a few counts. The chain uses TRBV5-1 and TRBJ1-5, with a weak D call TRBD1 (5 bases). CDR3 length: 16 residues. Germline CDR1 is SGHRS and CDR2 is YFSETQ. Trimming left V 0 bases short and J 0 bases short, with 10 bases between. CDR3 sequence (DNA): TGCGCCAGCAGCTTGGGGGGCAGACTTAGCAATCAGCCCCAGCATTTT. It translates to CASSLGGRLSNQPQHF.

The CDR3 DNA follows: TGTGCCACCTGGGGAGCAGACAGGGAAGGGGTTGGTACTGAAGCTTTCTTT. Its translation is CATWGADREGVGTEAFF. V and J are TRBV10-3 and TRBJ1-1; 7 bases are shared with TRBD1. Germline values: CDR1 ENHRY, CDR2 SYGVKD. The CDR3 has 17 amino acids. V lost 10 bases, J lost 5 bases, and 22 bases stayed unmatched.

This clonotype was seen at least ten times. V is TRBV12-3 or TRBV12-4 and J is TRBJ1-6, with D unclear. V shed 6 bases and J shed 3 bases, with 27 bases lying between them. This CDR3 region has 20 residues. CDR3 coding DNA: TGTGCCAGCAGATCCGTCCCAATTCCGGCACCCTGGGACTATAATTCACCCCTCCACTTT. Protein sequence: CASRSVPIPAPWDYNSPLHF.

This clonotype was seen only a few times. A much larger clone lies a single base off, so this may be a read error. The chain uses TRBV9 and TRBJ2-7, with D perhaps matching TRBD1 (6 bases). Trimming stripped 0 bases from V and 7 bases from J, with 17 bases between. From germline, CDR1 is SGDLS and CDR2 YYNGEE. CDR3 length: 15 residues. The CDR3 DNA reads TGTGCCAGCAGCGTAGACAGGGCTCCCTACAATGAGCAGTACTTC. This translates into CASSVDRAPYNEQYF. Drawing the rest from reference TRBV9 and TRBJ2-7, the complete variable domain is DSGVTQTPKHLITATGQRVTLRCSPRSGDLSVYWYQQSLDQGLQFLIQYYNGEERAKGNILERFSAQQFPDLHSELNLSSLELGDSALYFCASSVDRAPYNEQYFGPGTRLTVT.

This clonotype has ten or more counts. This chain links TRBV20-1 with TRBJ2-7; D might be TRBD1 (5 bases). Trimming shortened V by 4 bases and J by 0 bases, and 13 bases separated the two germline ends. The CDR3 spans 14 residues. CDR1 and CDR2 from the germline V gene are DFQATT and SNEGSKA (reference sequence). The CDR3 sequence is CSAMGLGVSYEQYF. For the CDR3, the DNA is TGCAGTGCTATGGGGCTAGGTGTCTCCTACGAGCAGTACTTC.

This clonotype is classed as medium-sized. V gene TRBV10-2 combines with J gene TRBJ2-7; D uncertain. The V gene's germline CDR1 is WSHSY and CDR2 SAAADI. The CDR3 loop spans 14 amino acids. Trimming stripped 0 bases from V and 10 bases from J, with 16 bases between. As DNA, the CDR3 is TGCGCCAGCAGTGAGTCGACTGGGGTTGCACCTCAGTACTTC. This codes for CASSESTGVAPQYF.

CDR3 in DNA: TGCGCCAGCAGCCTGTGGGACAGAGGCACAGATACGCAGTATTTT. It translates to CASSLWDRGTDTQYF. This chain links TRBV5-1 with TRBJ2-3; TRBD1 matches at 7 bases. Germline-derived CDR1 and CDR2 are SGHRS and YFSETQ. The CDR3 is 15 residues long. V lost 4 bases and J lost 1; bases outside the gene matches: 6.

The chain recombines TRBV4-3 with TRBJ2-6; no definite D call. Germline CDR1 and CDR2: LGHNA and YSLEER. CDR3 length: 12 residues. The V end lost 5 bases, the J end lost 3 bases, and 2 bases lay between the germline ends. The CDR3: CASSGGANVLTF. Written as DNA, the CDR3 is TGCGCCAGCAGCGGTGGGGCCAACGTCCTGACTTTC.

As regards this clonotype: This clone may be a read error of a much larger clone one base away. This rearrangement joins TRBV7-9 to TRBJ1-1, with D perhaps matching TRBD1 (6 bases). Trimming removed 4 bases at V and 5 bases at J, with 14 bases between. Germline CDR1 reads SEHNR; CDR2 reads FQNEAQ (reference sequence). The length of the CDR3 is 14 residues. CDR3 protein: CASSSVGAKTEAFF. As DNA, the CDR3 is TGTGCCAGCAGCTCTGTGGGGGCAAAGACTGAAGCTTTCTTT.

The CDR3 loop is CASSLDRGKTQYF. CDR3 DNA sequence: TGTGCCAGCAGCCTGGACAGGGGGAAGACCCAGTACTTC. This sequence joins TRBV7-9 and TRBJ2-5, with 10 bases identical to TRBD1. Germline values: CDR1 SEHNR, CDR2 FQNEAQ (reference sequence). The ends lost 5 bases at V and 6 bases at J; junction bases unmatched: 3. The CDR3 is 13 amino acids.

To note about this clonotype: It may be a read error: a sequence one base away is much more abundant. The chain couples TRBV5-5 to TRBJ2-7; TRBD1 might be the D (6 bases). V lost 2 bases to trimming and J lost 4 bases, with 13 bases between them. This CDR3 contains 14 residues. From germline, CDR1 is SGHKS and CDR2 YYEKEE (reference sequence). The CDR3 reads CASSFGQKGYEQYF. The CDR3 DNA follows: TGTGCCAGCAGCTTCGGACAGAAAGGATACGAGCAGTACTTC.

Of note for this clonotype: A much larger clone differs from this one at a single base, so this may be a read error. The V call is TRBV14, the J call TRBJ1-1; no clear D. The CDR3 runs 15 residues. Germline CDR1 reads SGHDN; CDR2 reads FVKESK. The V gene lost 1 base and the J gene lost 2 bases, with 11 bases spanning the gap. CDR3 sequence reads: CASSQGIEVNTEAFF. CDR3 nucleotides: TGTGCCAGCAGCCAAGGAATAGAGGTTAACACTGAAGCTTTCTTT. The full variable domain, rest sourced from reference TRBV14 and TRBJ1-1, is EAGVTQFPSHSVIEKGQTVTLRCDPISGHDNLYWYRRVMGKEIKFLLHFVKESKQDESGMPNNRFLAERTGGTYSTLKVQPAELEDSGVYFCASSQGIEVNTEAFFGQGTRLTVV.

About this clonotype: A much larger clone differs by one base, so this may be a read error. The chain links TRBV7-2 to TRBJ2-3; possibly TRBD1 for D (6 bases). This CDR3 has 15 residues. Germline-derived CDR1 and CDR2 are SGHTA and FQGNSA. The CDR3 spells CASSQVAGGTDTQYF. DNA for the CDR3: TGCGCCAGCAGCCAAGTGGCAGGGGGCACAGATACGCAGTATTTT.

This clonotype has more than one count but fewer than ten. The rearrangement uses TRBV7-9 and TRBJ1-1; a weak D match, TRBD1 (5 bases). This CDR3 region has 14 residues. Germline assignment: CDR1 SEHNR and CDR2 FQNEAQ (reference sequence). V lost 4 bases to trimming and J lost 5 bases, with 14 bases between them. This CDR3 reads CASSSRGGGTEAFF. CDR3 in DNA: TGTGCCAGCAGCTCCCGGGGGGGGGGTACTGAAGCTTTCTTT.

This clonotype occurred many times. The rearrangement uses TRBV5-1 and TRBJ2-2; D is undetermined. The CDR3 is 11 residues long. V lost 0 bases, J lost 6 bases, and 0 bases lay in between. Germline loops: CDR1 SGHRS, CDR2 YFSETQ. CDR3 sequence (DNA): TGCGCCAGCAGCTTGGCCGGGGAGCTGTTTTTT. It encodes CASSLAGELFF.

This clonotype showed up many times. CDR3 DNA sequence: TGTGCCATCAGTGAAAGGATTCAAGAGACCCAGTACTTC. Encoded protein: CAISERIQETQYF. V and J are TRBV10-3 and TRBJ2-5; the D is unclear. In germline, CDR1 is ENHRY, CDR2 SYGVKD. The CDR3 extends over 13 amino acids. Trimming pared 3 bases from V and 2 bases from J, leaving 7 bases between.

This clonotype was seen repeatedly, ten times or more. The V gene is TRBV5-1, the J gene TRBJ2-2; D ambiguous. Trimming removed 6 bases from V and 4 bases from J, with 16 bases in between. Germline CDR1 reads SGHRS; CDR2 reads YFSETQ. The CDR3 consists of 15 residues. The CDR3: CASMVRPATTGELFF. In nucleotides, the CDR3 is TGCGCCAGCATGGTTCGACCGGCGACCACCGGGGAGCTGTTTTTT.

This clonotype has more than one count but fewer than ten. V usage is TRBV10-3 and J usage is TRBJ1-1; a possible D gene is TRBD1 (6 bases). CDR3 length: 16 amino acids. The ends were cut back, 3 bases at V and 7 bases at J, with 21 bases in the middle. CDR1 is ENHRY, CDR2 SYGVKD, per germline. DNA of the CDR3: TGTGCCATCAGTGAACTCCTCAGGGGCAGTGGGGATGAAGCTTTCTTT. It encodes CAISELLRGSGDEAFF.

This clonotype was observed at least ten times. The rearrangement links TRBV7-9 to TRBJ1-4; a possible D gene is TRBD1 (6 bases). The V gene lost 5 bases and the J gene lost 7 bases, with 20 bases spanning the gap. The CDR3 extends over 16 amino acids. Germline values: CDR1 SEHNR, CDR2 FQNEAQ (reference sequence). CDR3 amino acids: CASSPEGGPGVEKLFF. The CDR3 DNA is TGTGCCAGCAGCCCGGAGGGGGGCCCGGGGGTTGAAAAACTGTTTTTT.

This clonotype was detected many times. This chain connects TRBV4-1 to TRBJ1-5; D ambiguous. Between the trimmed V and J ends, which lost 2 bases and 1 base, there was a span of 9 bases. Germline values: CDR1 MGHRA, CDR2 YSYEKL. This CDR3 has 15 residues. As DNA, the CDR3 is TGCGCCAGCAGCCAACTGCCAAGCAGCAATCAGCCCCAGCATTTT. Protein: CASSQLPSSNQPQHF.

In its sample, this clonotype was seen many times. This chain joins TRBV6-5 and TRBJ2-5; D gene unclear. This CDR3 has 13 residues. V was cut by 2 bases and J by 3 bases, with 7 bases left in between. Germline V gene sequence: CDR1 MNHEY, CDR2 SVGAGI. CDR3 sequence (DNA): TGTGCCAGCAGTTACGTGGCGGAAGAGACCCAGTACTTC. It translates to CASSYVAEETQYF.

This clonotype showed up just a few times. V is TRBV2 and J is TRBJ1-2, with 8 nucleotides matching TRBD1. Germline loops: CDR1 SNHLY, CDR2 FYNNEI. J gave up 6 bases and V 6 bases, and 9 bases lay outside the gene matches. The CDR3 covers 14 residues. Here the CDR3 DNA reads TGTGCCAGCAGGATGGCCGGACAGGGACATGGCTACACCTTC. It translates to CASRMAGQGHGYTF.

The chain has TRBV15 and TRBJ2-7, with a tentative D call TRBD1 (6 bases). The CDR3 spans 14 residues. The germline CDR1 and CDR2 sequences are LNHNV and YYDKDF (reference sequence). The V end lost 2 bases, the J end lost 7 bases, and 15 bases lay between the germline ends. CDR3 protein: CATSRRNRVREQYF. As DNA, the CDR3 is TGTGCCACCAGCAGACGAAACAGGGTTCGGGAGCAGTACTTC.

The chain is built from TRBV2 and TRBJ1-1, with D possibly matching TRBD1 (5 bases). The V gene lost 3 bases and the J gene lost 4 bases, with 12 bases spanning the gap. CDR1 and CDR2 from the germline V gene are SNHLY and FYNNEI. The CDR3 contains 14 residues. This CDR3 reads CASSDAPQGTEAFF. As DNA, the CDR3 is TGTGCCAGCAGTGATGCCCCGCAGGGCACTGAAGCTTTCTTT.